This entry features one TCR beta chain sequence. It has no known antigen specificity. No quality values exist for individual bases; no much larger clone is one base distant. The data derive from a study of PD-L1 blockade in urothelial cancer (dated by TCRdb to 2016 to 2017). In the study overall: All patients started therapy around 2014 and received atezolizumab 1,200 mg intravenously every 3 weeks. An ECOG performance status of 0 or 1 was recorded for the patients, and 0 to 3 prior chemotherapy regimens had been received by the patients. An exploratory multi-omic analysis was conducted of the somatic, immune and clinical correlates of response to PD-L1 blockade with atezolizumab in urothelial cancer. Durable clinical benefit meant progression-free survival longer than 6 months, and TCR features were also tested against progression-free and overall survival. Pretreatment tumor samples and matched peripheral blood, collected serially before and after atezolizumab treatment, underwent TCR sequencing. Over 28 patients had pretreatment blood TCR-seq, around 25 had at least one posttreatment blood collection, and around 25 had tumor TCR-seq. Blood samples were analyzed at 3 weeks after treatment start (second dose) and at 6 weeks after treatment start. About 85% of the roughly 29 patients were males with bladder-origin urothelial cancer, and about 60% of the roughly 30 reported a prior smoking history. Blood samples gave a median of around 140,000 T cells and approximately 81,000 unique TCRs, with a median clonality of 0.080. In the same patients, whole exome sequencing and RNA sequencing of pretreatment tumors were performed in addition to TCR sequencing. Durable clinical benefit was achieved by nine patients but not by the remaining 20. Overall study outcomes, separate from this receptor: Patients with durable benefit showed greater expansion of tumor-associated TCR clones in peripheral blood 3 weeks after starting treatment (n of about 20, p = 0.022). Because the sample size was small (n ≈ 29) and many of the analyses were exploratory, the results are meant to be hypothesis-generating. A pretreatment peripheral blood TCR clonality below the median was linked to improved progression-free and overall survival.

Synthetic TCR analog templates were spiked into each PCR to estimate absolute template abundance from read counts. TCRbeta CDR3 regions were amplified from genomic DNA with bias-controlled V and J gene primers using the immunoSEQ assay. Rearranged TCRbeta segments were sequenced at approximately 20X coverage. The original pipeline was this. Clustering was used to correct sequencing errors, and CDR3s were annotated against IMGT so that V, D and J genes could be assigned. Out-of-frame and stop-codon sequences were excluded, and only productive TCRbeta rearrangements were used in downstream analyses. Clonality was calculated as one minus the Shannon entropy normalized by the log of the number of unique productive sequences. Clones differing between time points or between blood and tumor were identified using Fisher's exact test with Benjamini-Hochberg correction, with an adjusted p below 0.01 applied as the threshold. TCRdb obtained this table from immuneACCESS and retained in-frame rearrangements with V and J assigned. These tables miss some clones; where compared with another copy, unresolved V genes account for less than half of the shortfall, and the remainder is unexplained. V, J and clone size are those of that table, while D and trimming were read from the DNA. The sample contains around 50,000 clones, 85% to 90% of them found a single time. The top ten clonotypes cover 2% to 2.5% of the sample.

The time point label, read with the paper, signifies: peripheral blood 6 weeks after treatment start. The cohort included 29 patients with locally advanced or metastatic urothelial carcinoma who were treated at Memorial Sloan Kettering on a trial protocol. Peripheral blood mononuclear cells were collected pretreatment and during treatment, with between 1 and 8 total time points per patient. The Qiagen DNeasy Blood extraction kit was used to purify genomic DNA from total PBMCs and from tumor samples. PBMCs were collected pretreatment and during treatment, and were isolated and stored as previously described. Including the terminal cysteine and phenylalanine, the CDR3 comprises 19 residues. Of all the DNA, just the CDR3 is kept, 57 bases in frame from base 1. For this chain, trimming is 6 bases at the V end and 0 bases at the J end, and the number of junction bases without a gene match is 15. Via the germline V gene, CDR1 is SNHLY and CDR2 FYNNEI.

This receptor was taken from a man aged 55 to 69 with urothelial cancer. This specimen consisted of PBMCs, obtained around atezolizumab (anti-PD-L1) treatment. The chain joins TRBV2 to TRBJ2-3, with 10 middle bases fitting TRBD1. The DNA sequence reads TGTGCCAGCAGGGGCCCGGGACAGGGGACGGGGAGGAGCACAGATACGCAGTATTTT. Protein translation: CASRGPGQGTGRSTDTQYF.